These 6 T cell receptor beta chains share one sample of origin, sequenced in a study of T-cell memory formation after mild COVID-19. TCRdb re-derived calls from the 5' RACE reads in MiXCR, one entry per CDR3 protein. This table holds fewer than 450,000 distinct CDR3 sequences, 20% to 25% found once. The sample taken for sequencing was PBMCs or a T cell subset sorted from them (not recorded which). The receptor set was obtained from an adult woman who had mild COVID-19 (a few samples of this study predate the infection). Cell type and time point are not known.

This clonotype came up a few times. The chain links TRBV12-3 or TRBV12-4 to TRBJ2-7, with 10 bases that match TRBD2. The CDR3 is 15 residues long. Trimming removed 1 base from V and 3 bases from J; junction bases left unmatched: 3. CDR3 nucleotide sequence: TGTGCCAGCAGTTTAGAGGGACTAGCGCACTACGAGCAGTACTTC. It yields the protein CASSLEGLAHYEQYF.

CDR3 sequence reads: CASSHRDRGLLAYGYTF. The CDR3 DNA is TGTGCCAGCAGCCACCGGGACAGGGGCCTCCTGGCCTATGGCTACACCTTC. The chain joins TRBV3-1 to TRBJ1-2; 10 bases are shared with TRBD1. Germline lookup yields CDR1 LGHDT and CDR2 YNNKEL (reference sequence). With 3 bases clipped from V and 4 bases from J, the junction kept 11 bases outside the gene matches. CDR3 length equals 17 residues.

This chain connects TRBV20-1 to TRBJ2-1; D possibly corresponds to TRBD1 (5 bases). Trimming pared 3 bases from V and 5 bases from J, leaving 11 bases between. CDR3 length equals 13 residues. Germline loops: CDR1 DFQATT, CDR2 SNEGSKA (reference sequence). The CDR3 DNA is TGCAGTGCTAGGGGGCACCTCAACAATGAGCAGTTCTTC. Translation: CSARGHLNNEQFF.

This clonotype was detected only a few times. The chain is built from TRBV5-1 and TRBJ2-3, with 12 nucleotides matching TRBD1. CDR3 length equals 15 residues. Germline assignment: CDR1 SGHRS and CDR2 YFSETQ. V lost 4 bases and J lost 8; bases outside the gene matches: 8. The CDR3 spells CASSLPGTGGVTQYF. CDR3 nucleotide sequence: TGCGCCAGCAGCCTACCCGGGACAGGGGGCGTTACGCAGTATTTT.

This clonotype was seen a handful of times. The CDR3 reads CASGWVTGELFF. The DNA of the CDR3 is TGTGCCAGCGGGTGGGTCACCGGGGAGCTGTTTTTT. The chain has TRBV27 and TRBJ2-2; D not certain. In germline, CDR1 is MNHEY, CDR2 SMNVEV (reference sequence). CDR3 size: 12 residues. Trimming cost V 8 bases and J 4 bases, with 8 bases left between them.

This clonotype has only a few counts. V gene TRBV6-4 combines with J gene TRBJ2-1, with 9 bases aligning to TRBD1. V lost 5 bases to trimming and J lost 8 bases; unmatched junction nucleotides: 7. The CDR3 totals 14 residues. From germline, CDR1 is MRHNA and CDR2 SNTAGT. The CDR3 DNA follows: TGTGCCAGCAGTCAAAGAGGACAGGGGTATGAGCAGTTCTTC. Translation: CASSQRGQGYEQFF.